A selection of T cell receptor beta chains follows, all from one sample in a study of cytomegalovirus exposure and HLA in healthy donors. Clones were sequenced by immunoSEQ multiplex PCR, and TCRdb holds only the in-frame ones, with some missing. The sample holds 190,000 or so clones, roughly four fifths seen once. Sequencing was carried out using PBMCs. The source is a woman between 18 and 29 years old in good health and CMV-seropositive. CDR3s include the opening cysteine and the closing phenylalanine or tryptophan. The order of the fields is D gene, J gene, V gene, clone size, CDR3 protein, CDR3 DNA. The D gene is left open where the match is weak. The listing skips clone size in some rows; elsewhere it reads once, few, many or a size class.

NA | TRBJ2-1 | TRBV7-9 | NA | CASSPVGQYNEQFF | TGTGCCAGCAGCCCGGTTGGACAGTACAATGAGCAGTTCTTC
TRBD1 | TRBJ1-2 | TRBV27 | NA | CASSPSPGQGGTYGYTF | TGTGCCAGCAGTCCAAGTCCAGGACAGGGGGGTACCTATGGCTACACCTTC
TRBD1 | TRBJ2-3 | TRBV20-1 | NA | CSASRDRGQYF | TGCAGTGCTAGTCGAGACAGGGGGCAGTATTTT
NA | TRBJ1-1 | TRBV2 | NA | CASTRAGVDTEAFF | TGTGCCAGCACGAGGGCGGGTGTGGACACTGAAGCTTTCTTT
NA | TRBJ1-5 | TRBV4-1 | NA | CASSPTIFHWPGSQHF | TGCGCCAGCAGCCCTACTATATTCCATTGGCCTGGGTCCCAGCATTTT
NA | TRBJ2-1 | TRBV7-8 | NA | CASSHPTGESVSPGSYNEQFF | TGTGCCAGCAGCCACCCGACCGGGGAATCCGTGTCTCCCGGCTCCTACAATGAGCAGTTCTTC
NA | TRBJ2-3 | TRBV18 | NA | CASSPPAGLADTQYF | TGTGCCAGCTCACCACCGGCAGGGTTGGCAGATACGCAGTATTTT
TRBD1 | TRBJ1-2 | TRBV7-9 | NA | CASSSMLGQPGYGYTF | TGTGCCAGCAGCTCAATGCTGGGACAGCCGGGGTATGGCTACACCTTC
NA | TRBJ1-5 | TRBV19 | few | CASSMSTDQPQHF | TGTGCCAGTAGTATGTCAACTGATCAGCCCCAGCATTTT
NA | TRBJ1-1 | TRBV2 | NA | CASSVVIMNTEAFF | TGTGCCAGCAGTGTCGTAATAATGAACACTGAAGCTTTCTTT
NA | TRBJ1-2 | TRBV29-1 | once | CSVEDRAYYGYTF | TGCAGCGTTGAAGACAGGGCCTACTATGGCTACACCTTC
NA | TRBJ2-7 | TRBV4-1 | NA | CASSQDQTAWSSYEQYF | TGCGCCAGCAGCCAAGATCAGACGGCCTGGAGCTCCTACGAGCAGTACTTC
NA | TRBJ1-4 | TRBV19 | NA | CASSRITGSSNEKLFF | TGTGCCAGTAGTAGAATCACAGGGTCATCTAATGAAAAACTGTTTTTT
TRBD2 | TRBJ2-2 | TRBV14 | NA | CASSQDTPRAGGTGELFF | TGTGCCAGCAGCCAAGATACCCCCCGGGCGGGGGGGACCGGGGAGCTGTTTTTT
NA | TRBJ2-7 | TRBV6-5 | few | CASSSGREQYF | TGTGCCAGCAGTTCAGGGCGCGAGCAGTACTTC
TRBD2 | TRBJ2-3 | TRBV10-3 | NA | CAISEAGGANTDTQYF | TGTGCCATCAGTGAAGCCGGGGGGGCGAACACAGATACGCAGTATTTT
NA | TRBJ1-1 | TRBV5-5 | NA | CASSLDPGAATEAFF | TGTGCCAGCAGCTTGGATCCAGGGGCGGCCACTGAAGCTTTCTTT
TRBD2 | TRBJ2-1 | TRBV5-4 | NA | CASSFSLAGANEQFF | TGTGCCAGCAGCTTCTCTCTAGCGGGGGCCAATGAGCAGTTCTTC
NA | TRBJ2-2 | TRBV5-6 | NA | CASSFGGTGELFF | TGTGCCAGCAGCTTCGGGGGCACCGGGGAGCTGTTTTTT
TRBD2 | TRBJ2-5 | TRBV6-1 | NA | CASSALAGGPQETQYF | TGTGCCAGCAGTGCACTAGCGGGGGGTCCCCAAGAGACCCAGTACTTC
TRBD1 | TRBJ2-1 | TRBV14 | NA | CASSQDHRDRVLELTYNEQFF | TGTGCCAGCAGCCAAGACCACCGGGACAGGGTTCTTGAGTTAACATACAATGAGCAGTTCTTC
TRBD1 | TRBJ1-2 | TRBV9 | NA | CASSATGANYGYTF | TGTGCCAGCAGCGCAACAGGGGCCAACTATGGCTACACCTTC
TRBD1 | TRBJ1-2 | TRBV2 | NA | CASRTGQTYGYTF | TGTGCCAGCAGGACGGGACAGACTTATGGCTACACCTTC
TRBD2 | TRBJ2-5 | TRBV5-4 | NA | CASSLSGGALPQTQYF | TGTGCCAGCAGCTTAAGCGGGGGGGCCCTACCTCAGACCCAGTACTTC
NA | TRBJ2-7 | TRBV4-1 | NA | CASSQGRSGEEQYF | TGCGCCAGCAGCCAGGGTCGATCGGGAGAGGAGCAGTACTTC
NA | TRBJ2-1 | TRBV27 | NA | CASRQGSLLQNEQFF | TGTGCCAGCAGGCAGGGGTCCCTCCTCCAGAATGAGCAGTTCTTC
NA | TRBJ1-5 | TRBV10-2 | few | CASSESGGVNQPQHF | TGCGCCAGCAGTGAGTCCGGCGGGGTCAATCAGCCCCAGCATTTT
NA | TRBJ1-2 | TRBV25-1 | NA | CASSVGANYGYTF | TGTGCCAGCAGTGTGGGGGCAAACTATGGCTACACCTTC
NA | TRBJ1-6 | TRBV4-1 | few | CASSQGSSYNSPLHF | TGCGCCAGCAGCCAAGGTAGCTCCTATAATTCACCCCTCCACTTT
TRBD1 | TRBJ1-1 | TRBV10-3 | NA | CAISESGQGSTEAFF | TGTGCCATCAGTGAATCGGGACAGGGATCAACTGAAGCTTTCTTT
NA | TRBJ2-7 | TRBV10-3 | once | CAIRGEEGTYEQYF | TGTGCCATCAGGGGGGAGGAAGGGACCTACGAGCAGTACTTC